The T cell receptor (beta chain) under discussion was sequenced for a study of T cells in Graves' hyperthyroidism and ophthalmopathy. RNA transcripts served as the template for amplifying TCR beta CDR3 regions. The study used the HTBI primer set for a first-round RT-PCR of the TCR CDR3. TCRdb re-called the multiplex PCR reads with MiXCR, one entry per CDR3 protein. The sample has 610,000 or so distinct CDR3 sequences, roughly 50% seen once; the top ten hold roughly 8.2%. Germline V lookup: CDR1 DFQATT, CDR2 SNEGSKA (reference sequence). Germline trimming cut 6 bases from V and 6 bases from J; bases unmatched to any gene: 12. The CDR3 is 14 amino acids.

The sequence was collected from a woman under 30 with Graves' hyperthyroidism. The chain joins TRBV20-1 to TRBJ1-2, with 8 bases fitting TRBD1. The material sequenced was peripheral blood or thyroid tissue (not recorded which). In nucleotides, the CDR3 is TGCAGTGCGACGCAGGGGGCTAGTCGGAATGGCTACACCTTC. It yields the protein CSATQGASRNGYTF.